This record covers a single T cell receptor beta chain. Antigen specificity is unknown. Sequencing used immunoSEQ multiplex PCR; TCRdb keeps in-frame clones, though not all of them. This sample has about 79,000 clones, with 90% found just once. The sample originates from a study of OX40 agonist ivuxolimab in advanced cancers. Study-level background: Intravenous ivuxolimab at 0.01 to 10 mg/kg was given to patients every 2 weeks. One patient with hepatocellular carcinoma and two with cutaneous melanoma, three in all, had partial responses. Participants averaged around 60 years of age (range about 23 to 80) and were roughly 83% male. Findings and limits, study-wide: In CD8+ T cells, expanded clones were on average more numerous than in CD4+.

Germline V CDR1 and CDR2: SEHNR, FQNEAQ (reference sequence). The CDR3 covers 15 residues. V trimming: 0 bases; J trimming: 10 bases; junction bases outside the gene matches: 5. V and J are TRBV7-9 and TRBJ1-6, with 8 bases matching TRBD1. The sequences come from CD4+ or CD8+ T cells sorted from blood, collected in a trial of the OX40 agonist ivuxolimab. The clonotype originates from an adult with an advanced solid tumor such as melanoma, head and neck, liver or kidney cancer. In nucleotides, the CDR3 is TGTGCCAGCAGCTTAGCGGACAGGGAAAACTCACCCCTCCACTTT. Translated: CASSLADRENSPLHF.